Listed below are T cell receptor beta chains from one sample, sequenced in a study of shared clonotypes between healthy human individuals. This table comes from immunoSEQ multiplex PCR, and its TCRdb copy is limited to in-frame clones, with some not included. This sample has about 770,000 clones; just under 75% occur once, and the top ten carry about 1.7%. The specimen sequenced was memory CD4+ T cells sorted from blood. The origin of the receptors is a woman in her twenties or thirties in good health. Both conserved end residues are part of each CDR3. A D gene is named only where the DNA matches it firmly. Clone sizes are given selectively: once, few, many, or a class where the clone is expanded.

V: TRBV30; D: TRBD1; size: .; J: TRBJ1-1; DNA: TGTGCCTGGACCCCCCAGGGGGGAATGAACACTGAAGCTTTCTTT; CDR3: CAWTPQGGMNTEAFF
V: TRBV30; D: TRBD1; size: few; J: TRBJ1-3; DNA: TGTGCCTGGAGGGGACAGGGAATTGGAAACACCATATATTTT; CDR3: CAWRGQGIGNTIYF
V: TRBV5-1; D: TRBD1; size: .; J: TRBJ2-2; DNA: TGCGCCAGCAGCCAGACAGAGGGGGCGACCGGGGAGCTGTTTTTT; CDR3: CASSQTEGATGELFF
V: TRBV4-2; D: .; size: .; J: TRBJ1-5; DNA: TGTGCCAGCAGCCAAGATCCGGACAGCGTGCAGTTCCCCCAGCATTTT; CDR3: CASSQDPDSVQFPQHF
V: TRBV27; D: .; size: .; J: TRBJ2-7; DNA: TGTGCCAGCAGTTTACGTCCCGGCTACGAGCAGTACTTC; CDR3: CASSLRPGYEQYF
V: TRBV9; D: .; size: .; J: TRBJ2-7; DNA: TGTGCCAGCAGCGGGGGGATATCATGGGGATTGGACGAGCAGTACTTC; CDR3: CASSGGISWGLDEQYF
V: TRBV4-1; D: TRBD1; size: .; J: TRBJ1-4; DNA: TGCGCCAGCAGCCAAGAGGGACAGGGCGTTGGAAAACTGTTTTTT; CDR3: CASSQEGQGVGKLFF
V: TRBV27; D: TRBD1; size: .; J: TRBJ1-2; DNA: TGTGCCAGCAGCTCCCGACAGGGTATATCGCGGTATGGCTACACCTTC; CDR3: CASSSRQGISRYGYTF
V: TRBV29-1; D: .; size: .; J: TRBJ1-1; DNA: TGCAGCGTTGAAAGGGAGCCGGGGACTGAAGCTTTCTTT; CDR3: CSVEREPGTEAFF
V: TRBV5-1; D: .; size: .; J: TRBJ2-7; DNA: TGCGCCAGCAGCTTCGTTGGTGGGGTGTACGAGCAGTACTTC; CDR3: CASSFVGGVYEQYF
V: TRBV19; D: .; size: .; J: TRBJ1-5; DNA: TGTGCCAGTAGTAAAAACCTAAACCCCAGCAATCAGCCCCAGCATTTT; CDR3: CASSKNLNPSNQPQHF
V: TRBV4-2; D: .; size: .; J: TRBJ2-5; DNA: TGTGCCAGCAGCCCAAGGACTCAAGAGACCCAGTACTTC; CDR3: CASSPRTQETQYF
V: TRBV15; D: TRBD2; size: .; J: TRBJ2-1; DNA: TGTGCCACCAGCAGAGATCGCCTAGCGGGCGACAATGAGCAGTTCTTC; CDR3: CATSRDRLAGDNEQFF
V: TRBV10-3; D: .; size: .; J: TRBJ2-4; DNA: TGTGCCATCAGTGAGTCCTCAGGGTCAGCAGCCAAAAACATTCAGTACTTC; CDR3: CAISESSGSAAKNIQYF
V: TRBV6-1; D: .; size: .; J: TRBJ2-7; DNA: TGTGCCAGCACCTGGGGGGCAGTTTACGAGCAGTACTTC; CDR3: CASTWGAVYEQYF
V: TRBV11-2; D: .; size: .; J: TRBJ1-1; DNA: TGTGCCAGCAGCTTACCCCGGGAAAACACTGAAGCTTTCTTT; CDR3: CASSLPRENTEAFF
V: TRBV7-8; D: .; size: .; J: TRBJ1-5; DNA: TGTGCCAGCAGCCAAACGAGCACCTCAGCACAGCCCCAGCATTTT; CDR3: CASSQTSTSAQPQHF
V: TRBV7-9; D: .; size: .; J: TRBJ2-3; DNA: TGTGCCAGCAGCTTAGGGGTTGTCACAGATACGCAGTATTTT; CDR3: CASSLGVVTDTQYF
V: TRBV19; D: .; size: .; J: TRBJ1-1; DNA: TGTGCCAGTTCTGGACATCTTAGGACTGAAGCTTTCTTT; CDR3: CASSGHLRTEAFF
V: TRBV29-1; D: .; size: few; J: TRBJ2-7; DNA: TGCAGCGGATCGAGGGGAGAAAACGAGCAGTACTTC; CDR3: CSGSRGENEQYF
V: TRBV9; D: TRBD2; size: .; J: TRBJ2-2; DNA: TGTGCCAGCAGCGTTGGACTAGCGGGGGCTCGCGGGGAGCTGTTTTTT; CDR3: CASSVGLAGARGELFF
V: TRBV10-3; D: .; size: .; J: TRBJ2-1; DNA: TGTGCCATCAGTGACGGGAGAACCTACAATGAGCAGTTCTTC; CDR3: CAISDGRTYNEQFF
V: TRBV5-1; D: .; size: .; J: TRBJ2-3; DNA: TGCGCCAGCAGCTTTTTAGGGGATAGTGGAGATACGCAGTATTTT; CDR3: CASSFLGDSGDTQYF
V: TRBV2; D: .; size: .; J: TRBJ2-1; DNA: TGTGCCAGCAGTGATCTAGCAGTGGATGAGCAGTTCTTC; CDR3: CASSDLAVDEQFF
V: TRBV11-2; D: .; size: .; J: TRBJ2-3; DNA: TGTGCCAGCAGCTTAGATGGGGGTAACACAGATACGCAGTATTTT; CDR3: CASSLDGGNTDTQYF
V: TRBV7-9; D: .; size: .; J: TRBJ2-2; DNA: TGTGCCAGCACCTGTGAGCGGACTGCAAACACCGGGGAGCTGTTTTTT; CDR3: CASTCERTANTGELFF
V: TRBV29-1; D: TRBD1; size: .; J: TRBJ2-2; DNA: TGCAGCGTTCTTAAGCCGGGACAGGGAGTCACCGGGGAGCTGTTTTTT; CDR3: CSVLKPGQGVTGELFF
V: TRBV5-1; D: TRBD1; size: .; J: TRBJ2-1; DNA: TGCGCCAGCAGCTTGGGATGGGGACAGGGGGCGGAGAATGAGCAGTTCTTC; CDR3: CASSLGWGQGAENEQFF
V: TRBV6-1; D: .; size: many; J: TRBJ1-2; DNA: TGTGCCAGCCTCTCGGGGTTTAAGAGGAGCTATGGCTACACCTTC; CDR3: CASLSGFKRSYGYTF
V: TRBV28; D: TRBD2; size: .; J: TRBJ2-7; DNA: TGTGCCAGCAGTAGCCCCGGGACTAGGGAATCCTACGAGCAGTACTTC; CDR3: CASSSPGTRESYEQYF
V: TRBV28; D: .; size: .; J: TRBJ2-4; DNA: TGTGCCAGCACGACCCAGGGGAGAGTTCAGTACTTC; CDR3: CASTTQGRVQYF
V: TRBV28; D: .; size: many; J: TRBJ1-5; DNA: TGTGCCAGCAGTTCAACTAGAGGGCGACAGCCCCAGCATTTT; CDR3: CASSSTRGRQPQHF
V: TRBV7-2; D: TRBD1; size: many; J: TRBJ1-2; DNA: TGTGCCAGCAGCTTAACAGGGGGCTTCGTCTATGGCTACACCTTC; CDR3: CASSLTGGFVYGYTF
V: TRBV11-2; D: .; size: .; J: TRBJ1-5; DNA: TGTGCCAGCAGCTTAGAATTGGGGGGGAATCAGCCCCAGCATTTT; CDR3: CASSLELGGNQPQHF
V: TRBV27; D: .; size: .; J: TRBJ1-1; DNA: TGTGCCAGCAGTATCCGACTCGGGTTCGGTACTGAAGCTTTCTTT; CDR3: CASSIRLGFGTEAFF
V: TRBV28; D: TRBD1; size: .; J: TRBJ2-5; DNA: TGTGCCAGCAGTTTAGCGACGGCAGGGGGCGAAGAGACCCAGTACTTC; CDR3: CASSLATAGGEETQYF
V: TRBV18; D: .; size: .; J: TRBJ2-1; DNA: TGTGCCAGCTCACCCTCCCTCTATGAGCAGTTCTTC; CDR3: CASSPSLYEQFF
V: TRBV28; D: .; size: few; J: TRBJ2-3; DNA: TGTGCCAGCAGTTCCCCGCAGGGGGGCGGCACAGATACGCAGTATTTT; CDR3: CASSSPQGGGTDTQYF
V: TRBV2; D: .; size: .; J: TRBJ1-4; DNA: TGTGCCAGCAGTGTTAAAGGGGATGGGGAAAAACTGTTTTTT; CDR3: CASSVKGDGEKLFF
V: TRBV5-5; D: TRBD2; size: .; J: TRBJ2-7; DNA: TGTGCCAGCAGCGCGGGACTAGCGGGGGACGGCGTCTCCTACGAGCAGTACTTC; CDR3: CASSAGLAGDGVSYEQYF
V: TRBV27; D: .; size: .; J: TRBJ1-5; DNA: TGTGCCAGCAGTTTATACGGGGACCATAGCAATCAGCCCCAGCATTTT; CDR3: CASSLYGDHSNQPQHF
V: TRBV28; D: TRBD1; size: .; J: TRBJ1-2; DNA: TGTGCCAGCAGCAACGGACAGGGTCGAATCTATGGCTACACCTTC; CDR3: CASSNGQGRIYGYTF
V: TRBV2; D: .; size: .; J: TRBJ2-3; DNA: TGTGCCAGCAACCAGGTTGGAGCAGATACGCAGTATTTT; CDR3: CASNQVGADTQYF
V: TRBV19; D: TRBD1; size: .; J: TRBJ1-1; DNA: TGTGCCAGTAGTATCTGGGCAGGGGGGAACACTGAAGCTTTCTTT; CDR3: CASSIWAGGNTEAFF
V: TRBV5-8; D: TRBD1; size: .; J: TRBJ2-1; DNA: TGTGCCAGCAGCGCCCGGACAGGGGGAAATGAGCAGTTCTTC; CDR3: CASSARTGGNEQFF
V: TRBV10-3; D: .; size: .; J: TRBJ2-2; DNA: TGTGCCATCTCAAGCGGGCCGCCCACCGGGGAGCTGTTTTTT; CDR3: CAISSGPPTGELFF
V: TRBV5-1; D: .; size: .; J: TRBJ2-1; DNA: TGCGCCACCTCTCAGGGGCCTAGTAGCAATGAGCAGTTCTTC; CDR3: CATSQGPSSNEQFF
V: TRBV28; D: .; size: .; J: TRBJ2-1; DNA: TGTGCCAGCAGTTCTCAGGGAGACTATGAGCAGTTCTTC; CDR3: CASSSQGDYEQFF
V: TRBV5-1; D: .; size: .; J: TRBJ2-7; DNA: TGCGCCAGCAGTCACGAGCAGTACTTC; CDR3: CASSHEQYF